This paragraph covers one T cell receptor (beta chain) sequence. This sample is drawn from a study of blood T cell repertoires in COVID-19. Profiled with immunoSEQ multiplex PCR; TCRdb holds only in-frame clones, not every one. Of some 330,000 clones in the sample, roughly 87% are singletons; the top ten hold around 5.1%. Germline CDR1 and CDR2: SNHLY and FYNNEI. Trimming stripped 7 bases from V and 0 bases from J, with 9 bases between. This CDR3 comprises 13 residues. The study assigned cohorts using participant-reported clinical history. Sequenced sample: PBMCs or T cells enriched from blood (not recorded which). The TCR sequence derives from a woman aged 45-59 years who had recovered from COVID-19. The chain recombines TRBV2 with TRBJ1-2, with D tentatively TRBD1 (6 bases). Here the CDR3 DNA reads TGTGCCAGCATTAGGACAGCTAACTATGGCTACACCTTC. It codes for CASIRTANYGYTF.